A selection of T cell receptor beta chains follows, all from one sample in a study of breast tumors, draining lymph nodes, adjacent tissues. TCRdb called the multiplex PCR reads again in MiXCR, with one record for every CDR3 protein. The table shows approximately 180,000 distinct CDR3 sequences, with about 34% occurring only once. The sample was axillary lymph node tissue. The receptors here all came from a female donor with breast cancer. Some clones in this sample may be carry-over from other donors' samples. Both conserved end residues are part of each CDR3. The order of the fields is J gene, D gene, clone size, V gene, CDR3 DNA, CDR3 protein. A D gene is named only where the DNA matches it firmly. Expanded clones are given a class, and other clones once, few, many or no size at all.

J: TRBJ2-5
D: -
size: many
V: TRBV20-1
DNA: TGCAGTACGGACCGGGTTGAGGGGCCAGAGACCCAGTACTTC
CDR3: CSTDRVEGPETQYF

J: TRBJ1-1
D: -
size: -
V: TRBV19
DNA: TGTGCCAGTAGGACTGGGGGGAATACTGAAGCTTCCTTT
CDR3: CASRTGGNTEASF

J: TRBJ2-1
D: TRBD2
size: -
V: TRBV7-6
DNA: TGTGCCAGCAGCGTAGGGCTAGCGGGAGTGTCCGGAAATGAGCAGTTCTTC
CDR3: CASSVGLAGVSGNEQFF

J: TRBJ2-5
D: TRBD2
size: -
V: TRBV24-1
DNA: TGTGCCACCAGTGATTCCGGGACTAGAAAAGAGACCCAGTACTTC
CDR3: CATSDSGTRKETQYF

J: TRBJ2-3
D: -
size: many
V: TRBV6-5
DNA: TGTGCCAGCAGTCCCTCTTCAGATACGCAGTATTTT
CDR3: CASSPSSDTQYF

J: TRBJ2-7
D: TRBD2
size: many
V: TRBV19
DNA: TGTGCCAGTAGCTCAAGCGCGGGAGGGCCCAGTTCCTACGAGCAGTACTTC
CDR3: CASSSSAGGPSSYEQYF

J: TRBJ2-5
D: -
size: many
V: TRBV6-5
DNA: TGTGCCAGCAGTTACCGCTCCAAGAGTGGTTCCCAGTACTTC
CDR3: CASSYRSKSGSQYF

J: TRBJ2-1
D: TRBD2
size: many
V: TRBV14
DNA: TGTGCCAGCAGCCAACAACTAGCGGGTAACAATGAGCAGTTCTTC
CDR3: CASSQQLAGNNEQFF

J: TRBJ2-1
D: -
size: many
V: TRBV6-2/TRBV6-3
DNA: TGTGCCAGCAGTTACGGAGCTGAGCAGTTCTTC
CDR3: CASSYGAEQFF

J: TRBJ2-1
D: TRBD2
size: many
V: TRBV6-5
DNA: TGTGCCAGCAGTTGGACTAGCGGGGGGGCCGATGAGCAGTTCTTC
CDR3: CASSWTSGGADEQFF

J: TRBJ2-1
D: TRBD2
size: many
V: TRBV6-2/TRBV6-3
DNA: TGTGCCAGCAGTCGGACTAGCGGCTCCTACAATGAGCAGTTCTTC
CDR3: CASSRTSGSYNEQFF

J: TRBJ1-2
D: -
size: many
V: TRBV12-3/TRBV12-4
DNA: TGTGCCAGCAGCCAGACAGGCCTCTATGGCTACACCTTC
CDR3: CASSQTGLYGYTF

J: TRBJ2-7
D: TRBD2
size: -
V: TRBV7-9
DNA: TGTGCCAGCAGCCTACCTAGCGGGGGGGCCAATAGGCACGAGCAGTACTTC
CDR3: CASSLPSGGANRHEQYF

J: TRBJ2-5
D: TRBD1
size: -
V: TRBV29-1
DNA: TGCAGCTCGCGGACAGGGGGCGAGACCCAGTACTTC
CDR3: CSSRTGGETQYF

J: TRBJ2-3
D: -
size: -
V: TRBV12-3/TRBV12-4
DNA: TGTGCCAGCAGTTTAGCGGGGCACGACTCCGGTACGCAGTATTTT
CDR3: CASSLAGHDSGTQYF

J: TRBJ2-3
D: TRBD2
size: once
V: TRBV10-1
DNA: TGCGCCAGCAGTGATCTGGGGGCTAGCGGGGGTGATACGCAGTATTTT
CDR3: CASSDLGASGGDTQYF

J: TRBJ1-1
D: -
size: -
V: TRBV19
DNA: TGTGCCAGTAGTATAGATCCGGTCACTGAAGCTTTCTTT
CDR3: CASSIDPVTEAFF

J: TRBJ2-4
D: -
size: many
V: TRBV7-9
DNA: TGTGCCAGCAGCATCGACAGAGCCGGACCGCGGTACTTC
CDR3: CASSIDRAGPRYF

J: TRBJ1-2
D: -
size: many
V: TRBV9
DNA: TGTGCCAGCAGCGGAGTTTATGGCTACACCTTC
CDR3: CASSGVYGYTF

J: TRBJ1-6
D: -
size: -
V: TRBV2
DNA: TGTGCCAGCAGGACCGACTATAATTCACCCCTCCACTTT
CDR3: CASRTDYNSPLHF